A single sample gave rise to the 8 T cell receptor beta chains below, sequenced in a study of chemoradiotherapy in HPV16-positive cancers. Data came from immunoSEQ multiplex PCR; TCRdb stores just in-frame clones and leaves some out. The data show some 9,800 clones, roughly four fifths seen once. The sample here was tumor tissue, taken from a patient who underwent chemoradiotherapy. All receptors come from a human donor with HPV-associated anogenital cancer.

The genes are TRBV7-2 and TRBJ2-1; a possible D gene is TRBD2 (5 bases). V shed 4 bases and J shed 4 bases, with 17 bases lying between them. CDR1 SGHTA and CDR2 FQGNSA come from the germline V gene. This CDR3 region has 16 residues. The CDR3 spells CASSSQVSAGYNEQFF. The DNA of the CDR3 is TGTGCCAGCAGCTCGCAAGTATCTGCGGGTTACAATGAGCAGTTCTTC.

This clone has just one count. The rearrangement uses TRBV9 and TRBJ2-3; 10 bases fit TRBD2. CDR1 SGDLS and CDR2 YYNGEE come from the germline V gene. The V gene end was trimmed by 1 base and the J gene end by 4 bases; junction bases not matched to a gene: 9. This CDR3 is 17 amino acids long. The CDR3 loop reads CASSVSSSSGGSDTQYF. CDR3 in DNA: TGTGCCAGCAGCGTAAGTTCGAGTAGCGGGGGGTCAGATACGCAGTATTTT.

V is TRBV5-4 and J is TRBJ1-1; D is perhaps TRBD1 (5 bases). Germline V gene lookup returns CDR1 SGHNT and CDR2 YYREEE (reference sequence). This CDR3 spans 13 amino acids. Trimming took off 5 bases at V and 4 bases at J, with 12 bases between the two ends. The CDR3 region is CASSGAAATEAFF. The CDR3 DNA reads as TGTGCCAGCAGTGGGGCGGCGGCCACTGAAGCTTTCTTT.

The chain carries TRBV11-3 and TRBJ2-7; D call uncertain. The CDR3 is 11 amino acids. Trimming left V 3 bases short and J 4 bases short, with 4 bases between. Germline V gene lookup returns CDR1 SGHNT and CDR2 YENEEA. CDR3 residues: CASSFEYEQYF. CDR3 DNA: TGTGCCAGCAGCTTTGAATACGAGCAGTACTTC. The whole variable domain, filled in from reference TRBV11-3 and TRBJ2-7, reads EAGVVQSPRYKIIEKKQPVAFWCNPISGHNTLYWYLQNLGQGPELLIRYENEEAVDDSQLPKDRFSAERLKGVDSTLKIQPAELGDSAVYLCASSFEYEQYFGPGTRLTVT.

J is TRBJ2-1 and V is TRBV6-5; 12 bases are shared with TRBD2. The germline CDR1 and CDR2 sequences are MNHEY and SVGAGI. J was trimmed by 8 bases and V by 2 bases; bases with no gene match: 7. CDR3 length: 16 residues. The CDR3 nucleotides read TGTGCCAGCAGTTACACCGGGACTAGCGGGTCGGATGAGCAGTTCTTC. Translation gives CASSYTGTSGSDEQFF.

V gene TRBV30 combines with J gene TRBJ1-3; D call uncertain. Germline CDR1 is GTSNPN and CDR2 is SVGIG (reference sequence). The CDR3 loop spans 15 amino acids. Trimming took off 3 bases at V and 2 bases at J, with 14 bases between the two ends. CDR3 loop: CAWSRRFGPGNTIYF. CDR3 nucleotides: TGTGCCTGGAGCCGACGATTTGGGCCTGGAAACACCATATATTTT.

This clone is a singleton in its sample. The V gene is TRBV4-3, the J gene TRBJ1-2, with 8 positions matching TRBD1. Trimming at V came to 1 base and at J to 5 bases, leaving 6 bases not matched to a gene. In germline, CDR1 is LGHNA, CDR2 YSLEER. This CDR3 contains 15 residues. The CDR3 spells CASSQGQGAGYGYTF. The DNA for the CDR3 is TGCGCCAGCAGCCAAGGCCAGGGGGCAGGGTATGGCTACACCTTC.

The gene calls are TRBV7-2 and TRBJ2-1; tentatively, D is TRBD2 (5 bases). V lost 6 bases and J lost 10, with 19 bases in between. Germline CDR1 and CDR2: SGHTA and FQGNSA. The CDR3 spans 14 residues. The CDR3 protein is CASRRALDFPEQFF. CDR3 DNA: TGTGCCAGCAGACGAGCCTTGGACTTCCCAGAGCAGTTCTTC.